This T cell receptor beta chain was recovered during a study of patients and donors after allogeneic stem cell transplantation. The CDR3 contains 14 residues. V gave up 0 bases and J gave up 5 bases, with 8 bases separating them. Germline V gene sequence: CDR1 MNHNS, CDR2 SASEGT. In TCRdb, the RT-PCR reads were re-called with MiXCR into one record per CDR3 protein. The sample includes about a million distinct CDR3 sequences, approximately 19% of them seen just once. The V and J genes are TRBV6-1 and TRBJ1-5; D is unclear. Sample: blood, either unsorted or a sorted T cell fraction (not recorded which). This TCR came from a human donor who was either an allogeneic HSCT recipient or a stem cell or donor lymphocyte infusion donor (not recorded which). It is not recorded whose cells these are; they may come from a transplant donor. The CDR3 nucleotides read TGTGCCAGCAGTGAAGCTTGGTATTATCAGCCCCAGCATTTT. Residues: CASSEAWYYQPQHF.